Shown below are 30 T cell receptor beta chains from a single sample sequenced in a study of cytomegalovirus exposure and HLA in healthy donors. 60 Vbeta and 13 Jbeta primers were used in PCR. Some clones are missing from TCRdb's copy, which holds only in-frame ones; the method was immunoSEQ multiplex PCR. The sample lists about 190,000 clones, almost 80% occurring once. The specimen sequenced was PBMCs. The receptors here all came from a woman younger than 30 in good health and CMV-seronegative.

CDR3 sequence: CASSLRDIYNEQFF. For the CDR3, the DNA is TGTGCCAGTAGTCTCCGTGACATCTACAATGAGCAGTTCTTC. The rearrangement links TRBV19 to TRBJ2-1; D is uncertain. The CDR3 contains 14 residues. Germline loops: CDR1 LNHDA, CDR2 SQIVND (reference sequence). The germline V and J ends were trimmed by 5 bases and 3 bases, with 11 bases remaining between them.

The chain links TRBV6-1 to TRBJ1-2; D is unclear. Germline V lookup: CDR1 MNHNS, CDR2 SASEGT. V lost 1 base and J 2 bases, leaving 8 bases between the germline ends. The CDR3 has 14 residues. CDR3: CASSEVAPNYGYTF. CDR3 nucleotides: TGTGCCAGCAGTGAAGTGGCACCAAACTATGGCTACACCTTC.

A few counts support this clone. The rearrangement links TRBV5-1 to TRBJ1-2; the D gene is possibly TRBD1 (5 bases). CDR1 is SGHRS and CDR2 is YFSETQ in the germline V gene. The CDR3 is made up of 14 amino acids. Trimming shortened V by 0 bases and J by 5 bases, and 11 bases separated the two germline ends. The CDR3 nucleotides read TGCGCCAGCAGCTTGGGCCTCAGGGATTATGGCTACACCTTC. Residues: CASSLGLRDYGYTF.

The chain carries TRBV2 and TRBJ2-2; a weak D match, TRBD2 (6 bases). The CDR3 totals 15 residues. Germline-derived CDR1 and CDR2 are SNHLY and FYNNEI. With 7 bases removed from V and 4 bases from J, the gap between germline ends came to 16 bases. The chain's CDR3 is CASTETMGGTGELFF. The CDR3 DNA sequence: TGTGCCAGCACAGAAACAATGGGAGGCACCGGGGAGCTGTTTTTT.

The chain uses TRBV7-2 and TRBJ2-1; 8 bases fit TRBD1. After removal of 5 bases from V and 15 bases from J, the junction contained 9 bases not matched to a gene. This CDR3 comprises 12 residues. Germline V CDR1 and CDR2: SGHTA, FQGNSA. The CDR3 sequence: CASSTTGAIMFF. The CDR3 DNA sequence: TGTGCCAGCAGCACGACAGGGGCGATCATGTTCTTC.

The chain combines TRBV27 with TRBJ1-1, with D unclear. This CDR3 spans 15 amino acids. Germline V lookup: CDR1 MNHEY, CDR2 SMNVEV (reference sequence). With 2 bases removed from V and 3 bases from J, the gap between germline ends came to 13 bases. CDR3 region: CASSLMGSADTEAFF. In DNA, the CDR3 is TGTGCCAGCAGTTTAATGGGTAGTGCGGACACTGAAGCTTTCTTT.

V usage is TRBV28 and J usage is TRBJ2-2, with TRBD2 as a possible D gene (6 bases). CDR3 length: 15 amino acids. Germline V lookup: CDR1 MDHEN, CDR2 SYDVKM. Trimming removed 3 bases from V and 0 bases from J, with 8 bases in between. CDR3 nucleotide sequence: TGTGCCAGCAGTTTCGGGGGAGCGAACACCGGGGAGCTGTTTTTT. Encoded protein: CASSFGGANTGELFF.

The CDR3 protein is CASSAQLAGQYEQYF. CDR3 DNA: TGCGCCAGCAGCGCACAATTAGCGGGACAGTACGAGCAGTACTTC. The chain carries TRBV4-3 and TRBJ2-7; D possibly corresponds to TRBD2 (8 bases). This CDR3 is built from 15 residues. The germline V gene encodes CDR1 LGHNA and CDR2 YSLEER. V was trimmed by 5 bases and J by 4 bases, leaving 18 bases between them.

The table lists this clone with a few counts. The identical CDR3 is also encoded by other nucleotide sequences in the sample. This chain uses TRBV18 with TRBJ1-5; D not resolved. The CDR3 runs 13 residues. The V end lost 2 bases, the J end lost 5 bases, and 7 bases lay between the germline ends. Germline CDR1 reads KGHSH; CDR2 reads LQKENI. The DNA of the CDR3 is TGTGCCAGCTCACCAGGGGAGGATCAGCCCCAGCATTTT. The encoded protein is CASSPGEDQPQHF.

DNA of the CDR3: TGTGCCAGCAGCCCCTCCTCGACAGTGCTTTCTGGAAACACCATATATTTT. Translating it yields CASSPSSTVLSGNTIYF. This sequence joins TRBV7-2 and TRBJ1-3; D is possibly TRBD1 (5 bases). V lost 5 bases, J lost 1 base, and 18 bases lay in between. The CDR3 covers 17 residues. Germline CDR1 and CDR2: SGHTA and FQGNSA. The full variable domain, rest sourced from reference TRBV7-2 and TRBJ1-3, is GAGVSQSPSNKVTEKGKDVELRCDPISGHTALYWYRQSLGQGLEFLIYFQGNSAPDKSGLPSDRFSAERTGGSVSTLTIQRTQQEDSAVYLCASSPSSTVLSGNTIYFGEGSWLTVV.

J is TRBJ2-2 and V is TRBV4-1, with TRBD2 identical over 10 bases. This CDR3 is 18 amino acids long. The germline gives CDR1 MGHRA, CDR2 YSYEKL. Trimming cost V 0 bases and J 1 base; bases outside gene matches: 5. CDR3 amino acids: CASSQDPASGGNTGELFF. The CDR3 DNA reads TGCGCCAGCAGCCAAGATCCGGCTAGCGGGGGGAACACCGGGGAGCTGTTTTTT.

The chain couples TRBV19 to TRBJ1-6; 7 nucleotides match TRBD1. CDR1 LNHDA and CDR2 SQIVND come from the germline V gene (reference sequence). Losses at the gene ends were 3 bases for V and 3 bases for J; bases not matched to a gene: 5. This CDR3 region has 16 residues. CDR3 sequence: CASSIKGAGYNSPLHF. The CDR3 DNA is TGTGCCAGTAGTATTAAGGGGGCCGGCTATAATTCACCCCTCCACTTT.

V usage is TRBV5-4 and J usage is TRBJ2-5; D unclear. Trimming pared 4 bases from V and 3 bases from J, leaving 10 bases between. Germline values: CDR1 SGHNT, CDR2 YYREEE (reference sequence). The CDR3 runs to 13 residues. The CDR3 region is CASSTLDEETQYF. CDR3 nucleotide sequence: TGTGCCAGCAGCACGCTAGATGAAGAGACCCAGTACTTC.

This clone came up once. The V call is TRBV12-5, the J call TRBJ2-3; no definite D call. The CDR3 loop spans 13 amino acids. Germline assignment: CDR1 LGHNT and CDR2 FRNRAP. Trimming left V 1 base short and J 3 bases short, with 5 bases between. Written as DNA, the CDR3 is TGTGCTAGTGGTTTGGCGGTTACAGATACGCAGTATTTT. It specifies CASGLAVTDTQYF.

V and J are TRBV4-2 and TRBJ1-2; the match to TRBD1 covers 10 bases. The CDR3 has 17 residues. The germline CDR1 and CDR2 sequences are LGHNA and YNFKEQ. V dropped 1 base and J dropped 3; count of bases not matched to a gene: 8. CDR3 nucleotide sequence: TGTGCCAGCAGCCAAGTTGACAGGGGGCAGGGGTACTATGGCTACACCTTC. It is translated as CASSQVDRGQGYYGYTF.

This clone appeared a few times. The chain combines TRBV7-9 with TRBJ2-2; D may be TRBD1 (5 bases). CDR3 length equals 15 residues. Per the germline V gene, CDR1 is SEHNR and CDR2 is FQNEAQ (reference sequence). Trimming left V 1 base short and J 1 base short, with 7 bases between. The CDR3 nucleotides read TGTGCCAGCAGCTTAGGAACAGGGAACACCGGGGAGCTGTTTTTT. Translation gives CASSLGTGNTGELFF.

In its sample, this clone was seen once. The genes are TRBV21-1 and TRBJ1-5; the DNA was not used to check the table's D call, TRBD1. TRBV21-1 is a pseudogene locus. This CDR3 is 15 amino acids long. DNA of the CDR3: TGTGCCAGCAGCAGGACAGGGATCGGCAATCAGCCCCAGCATTTT. Amino acids: CASSRTGIGNQPQHF.

The chain is built from TRBV19 and TRBJ1-1, with D tentatively TRBD1 (5 bases). This CDR3 comprises 15 residues. The germline gives CDR1 LNHDA, CDR2 SQIVND (reference sequence). Trimming cost V 3 bases and J 0 bases, with 11 bases left between them. The chain's CDR3 is CASSIGGAMNTEAFF. CDR3 DNA sequence: TGTGCCAGTAGTATTGGAGGGGCCATGAACACTGAAGCTTTCTTT. The full variable domain, with the rest looked up from reference TRBV19 and TRBJ1-1, is DGGITQSPKYLFRKEGQNVTLSCEQNLNHDAMYWYRQDPGQGLRLIYYSQIVNDFQKGDIAEGYSVSREKKESFPLTVTSAQKNPTAFYLCASSIGGAMNTEAFFGQGTRLTVV.

V gene TRBV2 combines with J gene TRBJ2-3, with D tentatively TRBD2 (6 bases). Between the trimmed V and J ends, which lost 7 bases and 4 bases, there was a span of 15 bases. Germline V gives CDR1 SNHLY, CDR2 FYNNEI. CDR3 size: 14 residues. This chain's CDR3 is CASIFLTGADTQYF. CDR3 DNA: TGTGCCAGCATATTTTTGACGGGAGCAGATACGCAGTATTTT. The whole variable domain, filled in from reference TRBV2 and TRBJ2-3, reads EPEVTQTPSHQVTQMGQEVILRCVPISNHLYFYWYRQILGQKVEFLVSFYNNEISEKSEIFDDQFSVERPDGSNFTLKIRSTKLEDSAMYFCASIFLTGADTQYFGPGTRLTVL.

The chain combines TRBV28 with TRBJ1-5, with D unclear. CDR3 size: 12 residues. Germline loops: CDR1 MDHEN, CDR2 SYDVKM. V dropped 7 bases and J dropped 5 bases, with 9 bases sitting between them. The CDR3 protein is CASNEQDQPQHF. The CDR3 DNA sequence: TGTGCCAGCAATGAGCAAGATCAGCCCCAGCATTTT.

V usage is TRBV7-9 and J usage is TRBJ1-4; 10 bases match TRBD1. The CDR3 sequence is 15 residues long. J gave up 6 bases and V 3 bases, and 4 bases lay outside the gene matches. Per the germline V gene, CDR1 is SEHNR and CDR2 is FQNEAQ (reference sequence). CDR3 region: CASSFRQGADEKLFF. DNA for the CDR3: TGTGCCAGCAGCTTCCGACAGGGGGCGGATGAAAAACTGTTTTTT.

V gene TRBV2 combines with J gene TRBJ1-3, with a weak D call TRBD1 (6 bases). This CDR3 is built from 15 residues. The V end was cut by 4 bases, the J end by 0 bases, with 10 bases between. Germline V gene sequence: CDR1 SNHLY, CDR2 FYNNEI. The chain's CDR3 is CASSGRGDSGNTIYF. The CDR3 region has the DNA TGTGCCAGCAGTGGCAGGGGAGACTCTGGAAACACCATATATTTT.

V and J are TRBV13 and TRBJ2-7; TRBD1 matches at 8 bases. The CDR3 is made up of 15 amino acids. Germline CDR1 is PRHDT and CDR2 is FYEKMQ (reference sequence). After removal of 5 bases from V and 5 bases from J, the junction contained 11 bases not matched to a gene. The CDR3 DNA reads as TGTGCCAGCAGCCGACGTGGACAGGGCAAGGACGAGCAGTACTTC. It is translated as CASSRRGQGKDEQYF.

This clone was seen a handful of times. The gene calls are TRBV28 and TRBJ2-5; TRBD1 is a possible D gene (6 bases). The J call could be wrong; TRBJ2-7 is a better fit for the DNA end. The CDR3 has 16 amino acids. Per the germline V gene, CDR1 is MDHEN and CDR2 is SYDVKM. The CDR3 region has the DNA TGTGCCAGCAGTTCATACCGGGACATCCAACCCTACGAGCAGTACTTC. Translating it yields CASSSYRDIQPYEQYF.

The V call is TRBV30, the J call TRBJ2-3; 7 nucleotides agree with TRBD2. There are 13 residues in the CDR3. Germline CDR1 is GTSNPN and CDR2 is SVGIG (reference sequence). J lost 0 bases, V lost 7 bases, and 4 bases had no gene match. CDR3 region: CAFSAGSTDTQYF. The CDR3 DNA is TGTGCCTTCTCAGCGGGAAGCACAGATACGCAGTATTTT.

The V call is TRBV6-1, the J call TRBJ2-7; D uncertain. Germline V gene data show CDR1 as MNHNS and CDR2 as SASEGT. Trimming stripped 3 bases from V and 8 bases from J, with 14 bases between. The CDR3 totals 13 residues. CDR3 sequence reads: CASSEPPALQQYF. CDR3 coding DNA: TGTGCCAGCAGTGAGCCCCCCGCGCTCCAGCAGTACTTC.

The chain combines TRBV2 with TRBJ1-5; 7 nucleotides agree with TRBD1. V was clipped by 7 bases and J by 5 bases; unmatched bases: 5. CDR3 length equals 13 residues. Per the germline V gene, CDR1 is SNHLY and CDR2 is FYNNEI. The CDR3 here is CASTTGVDQPQHF. CDR3 bases: TGTGCCAGCACCACAGGGGTGGATCAGCCCCAGCATTTT. Variable domain in full (rest from reference TRBV2 and TRBJ1-5): EPEVTQTPSHQVTQMGQEVILRCVPISNHLYFYWYRQILGQKVEFLVSFYNNEISEKSEIFDDQFSVERPDGSNFTLKIRSTKLEDSAMYFCASTTGVDQPQHFGDGTRLSIL.

The chain has TRBV30 and TRBJ1-1; 7 nucleotides match TRBD1. Germline CDR1 is GTSNPN and CDR2 is SVGIG (reference sequence). Unmatched junction bases numbered 8, after V lost 1 base and J lost 3 bases. There are 15 residues in the CDR3. Written as DNA, the CDR3 is TGTGCCTGGAGTGACTGGGGCAGGGGGGACACTGAAGCTTTCTTT. Translated, it gives CAWSDWGRGDTEAFF.

The chain carries TRBV19 and TRBJ2-2; 7 positions agree with TRBD1. The CDR3 covers 16 residues. V dropped 5 bases and J dropped 1; count of bases not matched to a gene: 7. Germline V lookup: CDR1 LNHDA, CDR2 SQIVND (reference sequence). The CDR3 protein is CASSPRTGLNTGELFF. The CDR3 DNA reads as TGTGCCAGTAGTCCGCGGACAGGCCTGAACACCGGGGAGCTGTTTTTT.

V and J are TRBV7-2 and TRBJ1-5; D perhaps matches TRBD1 (5 bases). V was pared by 2 bases and J by 3 bases, with 11 bases between. CDR1 and CDR2 (germline): SGHTA, FQGNSA. The CDR3 has 15 amino acids. The CDR3 sequence is CASSLQGWDNQPQHF. The CDR3 bases are TGTGCCAGCAGCTTACAGGGTTGGGACAATCAGCCCCAGCATTTT.